A selection of T cell receptor beta chains follows, all from one sample in a study of cytomegalovirus exposure and HLA in healthy donors. Sequencing used immunoSEQ multiplex PCR; TCRdb keeps in-frame clones, though not all of them. The sample has more than 150,000 clones, just under 80% seen once. The source material was PBMCs. The receptors here all came from a woman aged 45-60 years in good health and CMV-seropositive. The CDR3 runs from the conserved cysteine through the conserved F or W. The order of the fields is J gene, V gene, D gene, clone size, CDR3 protein, CDR3 DNA. D genes are given only for firm matches. Not all rows give a size; the values are once, few, many and, for expanded clones, a class.

j_call: TRBJ2-1; v_call: TRBV7-9; d_call: TRBD1; clone_size: NA; cdr3_aa: CASSLRQGANEQFF; cdr3_nt: TGTGCCAGCAGCTTAAGACAGGGGGCCAATGAGCAGTTCTTC
j_call: TRBJ1-1; v_call: TRBV28; d_call: NA; clone_size: NA; cdr3_aa: CASGQGWSEAFF; cdr3_nt: TGTGCCAGCGGGCAGGGGTGGTCTGAAGCTTTCTTT
j_call: TRBJ2-5; v_call: TRBV4-3; d_call: NA; clone_size: NA; cdr3_aa: CASSQGGGAQETQYF; cdr3_nt: TGCGCCAGCAGCCAAGGCGGTGGCGCCCAAGAGACCCAGTACTTC
j_call: TRBJ2-1; v_call: TRBV6-1; d_call: NA; clone_size: NA; cdr3_aa: CASSEDVRSNEQFF; cdr3_nt: TGTGCCAGCAGTGAAGACGTTCGCAGCAATGAGCAGTTCTTC
j_call: TRBJ1-5; v_call: TRBV20-1; d_call: NA; clone_size: NA; cdr3_aa: CSALSGQPQHF; cdr3_nt: TGCAGTGCTCTCAGCGGTCAGCCCCAGCATTTT
j_call: TRBJ1-5; v_call: TRBV5-5; d_call: NA; clone_size: NA; cdr3_aa: CASSLVRQAGNQPQHF; cdr3_nt: TGTGCCAGCAGCTTGGTACGGCAGGCCGGCAATCAGCCCCAGCATTTT
j_call: TRBJ2-1; v_call: TRBV27; d_call: TRBD2; clone_size: NA; cdr3_aa: CASSSEGTSKGEFF; cdr3_nt: TGTGCCAGCAGTTCCGAGGGGACTAGCAAGGGGGAGTTCTTC
j_call: TRBJ1-1; v_call: TRBV5-4; d_call: NA; clone_size: few; cdr3_aa: CASLSGDRNTEAFF; cdr3_nt: TGTGCCAGCTTGAGTGGAGACAGGAACACTGAAGCTTTCTTT
j_call: TRBJ1-2; v_call: TRBV7-9; d_call: TRBD1; clone_size: few; cdr3_aa: CASSPNVLTGVYGYTF; cdr3_nt: TGTGCCAGCAGCCCAAACGTTCTGACAGGGGTCTATGGCTACACCTTC
j_call: TRBJ2-1; v_call: TRBV15; d_call: TRBD2; clone_size: NA; cdr3_aa: CATSRRSGGSGRGHEQFF; cdr3_nt: TGTGCCACCAGCAGGAGGTCTGGGGGTAGCGGGCGAGGCCATGAGCAGTTCTTC
j_call: TRBJ2-3; v_call: TRBV4-3; d_call: TRBD1; clone_size: NA; cdr3_aa: CASSHPTGEGTDTQYF; cdr3_nt: TGCGCCAGCAGCCACCCAACAGGGGAAGGCACAGATACGCAGTATTTT
j_call: TRBJ2-1; v_call: TRBV6-1; d_call: NA; clone_size: NA; cdr3_aa: CASSEGGFAYNEQFF; cdr3_nt: TGTGCCAGCAGTGAAGGGGGCTTTGCCTACAATGAGCAGTTCTTC
j_call: TRBJ2-7; v_call: TRBV2; d_call: NA; clone_size: few; cdr3_aa: CASRVEAGFYEQYF; cdr3_nt: TGTGCCAGCAGGGTAGAGGCGGGTTTCTACGAGCAGTACTTC
j_call: TRBJ1-5; v_call: TRBV2; d_call: NA; clone_size: NA; cdr3_aa: CASSQGTQPQHF; cdr3_nt: TGTGCCAGCAGTCAGGGGACTCAGCCCCAGCATTTT
j_call: TRBJ2-7; v_call: TRBV19; d_call: TRBD1; clone_size: NA; cdr3_aa: CASSETGGAGDEQYF; cdr3_nt: TGTGCCAGTAGTGAAACAGGGGGCGCTGGGGACGAGCAGTACTTC
j_call: TRBJ1-2; v_call: TRBV18; d_call: TRBD1; clone_size: NA; cdr3_aa: CASSPGVDRAGYTF; cdr3_nt: TGTGCCAGCTCACCTGGCGTTGACAGGGCTGGCTACACCTTC
j_call: TRBJ1-4; v_call: TRBV28; d_call: TRBD1; clone_size: NA; cdr3_aa: CASSRDRGNEKLFF; cdr3_nt: TGTGCCAGCAGTCGGGACAGGGGGAATGAAAAACTGTTTTTT
j_call: TRBJ2-5; v_call: TRBV10-3; d_call: NA; clone_size: once; cdr3_aa: CAIRGGAEYQETQYF; cdr3_nt: TGTGCCATCAGGGGGGGGGCAGAGTACCAAGAGACCCAGTACTTC
j_call: TRBJ1-2; v_call: TRBV30; d_call: NA; clone_size: few; cdr3_aa: CAWSVKSAWRYGYTF; cdr3_nt: TGTGCCTGGAGTGTAAAGTCTGCCTGGAGGTACGGCTACACCTTC
j_call: TRBJ1-2; v_call: TRBV9; d_call: NA; clone_size: NA; cdr3_aa: CASSPRGGTEPKPDGYTF; cdr3_nt: TGTGCCAGCAGCCCTAGGGGGGGGACGGAGCCTAAGCCCGATGGCTACACCTTC
j_call: TRBJ1-3; v_call: TRBV7-6; d_call: NA; clone_size: NA; cdr3_aa: CASSLVGGRASGNTIYF; cdr3_nt: TGTGCCAGCAGCTTAGTTGGAGGGAGGGCCTCTGGAAACACCATATATTTT
j_call: TRBJ2-7; v_call: TRBV6-5; d_call: TRBD2; clone_size: NA; cdr3_aa: CASRRLAGEQYF; cdr3_nt: TGTGCCAGCAGACGGCTAGCGGGCGAGCAGTACTTC
j_call: TRBJ2-3; v_call: TRBV27; d_call: NA; clone_size: NA; cdr3_aa: CASSFSSSSDTQYF; cdr3_nt: TGTGCCAGCAGTTTTTCGTCTAGTTCAGATACGCAGTATTTT
j_call: TRBJ2-5; v_call: TRBV5-1; d_call: NA; clone_size: NA; cdr3_aa: CASSSQGQETQYF; cdr3_nt: TGCGCCAGCAGCAGCCAGGGGCAAGAGACCCAGTACTTC
j_call: TRBJ2-7; v_call: TRBV27; d_call: NA; clone_size: once; cdr3_aa: CASSWTTELYEQYF; cdr3_nt: TGTGCCAGCAGTTGGACGACAGAACTGTACGAGCAGTACTTC
j_call: TRBJ2-2; v_call: TRBV9; d_call: NA; clone_size: NA; cdr3_aa: CASSVVQAKNTGELFF; cdr3_nt: TGTGCCAGCAGCGTAGTACAGGCCAAGAACACCGGGGAGCTGTTTTTT
j_call: TRBJ1-1; v_call: TRBV5-1; d_call: NA; clone_size: NA; cdr3_aa: CASGLGMNTEAFF; cdr3_nt: TGCGCCAGCGGGCTTGGTATGAACACTGAAGCTTTCTTT
j_call: TRBJ1-2; v_call: TRBV30; d_call: NA; clone_size: NA; cdr3_aa: CAWSPGGGYTF; cdr3_nt: TGTGCCTGGAGTCCGGGGGGTGGCTACACCTTC
j_call: TRBJ2-1; v_call: TRBV13; d_call: TRBD1; clone_size: NA; cdr3_aa: CASSLGPGDRGDNEQFF; cdr3_nt: TGTGCCAGCAGCTTAGGTCCGGGGGACAGGGGGGACAATGAGCAGTTCTTC
j_call: TRBJ1-1; v_call: TRBV29-1; d_call: NA; clone_size: NA; cdr3_aa: CSVLDSLNTEAFF; cdr3_nt: TGCAGCGTCTTGGACAGCCTCAACACTGAAGCTTTCTTT
j_call: TRBJ2-1; v_call: TRBV5-6; d_call: NA; clone_size: few; cdr3_aa: CASRPPDSYNEQFF; cdr3_nt: TGTGCCAGCAGGCCACCCGACAGTTACAATGAGCAGTTCTTC
j_call: TRBJ1-2; v_call: TRBV6-5; d_call: NA; clone_size: NA; cdr3_aa: CASSAGAQFNGYTF; cdr3_nt: TGTGCCAGCAGTGCGGGGGCTCAATTTAATGGCTACACCTTC
j_call: TRBJ1-4; v_call: TRBV7-9; d_call: TRBD1; clone_size: NA; cdr3_aa: CASSLARTGDEKLFF; cdr3_nt: TGTGCCAGCAGCTTAGCCCGGACAGGGGATGAAAAACTGTTTTTT
j_call: TRBJ2-5; v_call: TRBV7-7; d_call: TRBD2; clone_size: once; cdr3_aa: CASSLGSSGMETQYF; cdr3_nt: TGTGCTAGCAGCTTAGGATCTAGCGGGATGGAGACCCAGTACTTC
j_call: TRBJ2-6; v_call: TRBV5-6; d_call: NA; clone_size: NA; cdr3_aa: CASSFYSGANGLTF; cdr3_nt: TGTGCCAGCAGCTTTTACTCTGGGGCCAACGGCCTGACTTTC
j_call: TRBJ2-7; v_call: TRBV11-3; d_call: TRBD2; clone_size: NA; cdr3_aa: CASSPGRGEQYF; cdr3_nt: TGTGCCAGCTCTCCGGGGAGGGGCGAGCAGTACTTC
j_call: TRBJ2-3; v_call: TRBV9; d_call: NA; clone_size: NA; cdr3_aa: CASSVGSSLGTDTQYF; cdr3_nt: TGTGCCAGCAGCGTAGGGTCTAGCCTGGGGACAGATACGCAGTATTTT
j_call: TRBJ1-1; v_call: TRBV2; d_call: TRBD1; clone_size: NA; cdr3_aa: CASSKQGENTEAFF; cdr3_nt: TGTGCCAGCAGTAAACAGGGGGAGAACACTGAAGCTTTCTTT
j_call: TRBJ1-2; v_call: TRBV29-1; d_call: TRBD1; clone_size: NA; cdr3_aa: CSAATGNYGYTF; cdr3_nt: TGCAGCGCTGCGACAGGGAACTATGGCTACACCTTC
j_call: TRBJ2-1; v_call: TRBV5-6; d_call: TRBD2; clone_size: NA; cdr3_aa: CASSNGLAGGYIEQFF; cdr3_nt: TGTGCCAGCAGCAACGGACTAGCGGGGGGGTACATTGAGCAGTTCTTC
j_call: TRBJ1-2; v_call: TRBV28; d_call: NA; clone_size: NA; cdr3_aa: CASTGSRVNHGYTF; cdr3_nt: TGTGCCAGCACAGGGTCCCGGGTGAACCATGGCTACACCTTC
j_call: TRBJ2-7; v_call: TRBV28; d_call: NA; clone_size: NA; cdr3_aa: CASSRTAREQYF; cdr3_nt: TGTGCCAGCAGTCGAACAGCAAGAGAGCAGTACTTC
j_call: TRBJ2-1; v_call: TRBV4-3; d_call: TRBD2; clone_size: NA; cdr3_aa: CASSQVKKGILGGEQFF; cdr3_nt: TGCGCCAGCAGCCAAGTAAAAAAGGGGATACTGGGGGGGGAGCAGTTCTTC
j_call: TRBJ1-5; v_call: TRBV28; d_call: NA; clone_size: NA; cdr3_aa: CMTQLLGRGNQPQHF; cdr3_nt: TGTATGACCCAACTTTTGGGCAGGGGCAATCAGCCCCAGCATTTT
j_call: TRBJ2-1; v_call: TRBV9; d_call: TRBD2; clone_size: few; cdr3_aa: CASSVEGSGGNAEQFF; cdr3_nt: TGTGCCAGCAGCGTAGAGGGTAGCGGGGGGAACGCTGAGCAGTTCTTC
j_call: TRBJ2-7; v_call: TRBV7-2; d_call: TRBD1; clone_size: NA; cdr3_aa: CASSGTGQVYEQYF; cdr3_nt: TGTGCCAGCAGCGGTACGGGACAGGTCTACGAGCAGTACTTC
j_call: TRBJ2-7; v_call: TRBV4-1; d_call: NA; clone_size: NA; cdr3_aa: CASSQGSGYEQYF; cdr3_nt: TGCGCCAGCAGCCAAGGTTCCGGTTACGAGCAGTACTTC
j_call: TRBJ2-3; v_call: TRBV30; d_call: NA; clone_size: NA; cdr3_aa: CAWRQTTSTDTQYF; cdr3_nt: TGTGCCTGGAGGCAGACTACTAGCACAGATACGCAGTATTTT
j_call: TRBJ2-7; v_call: TRBV6-6; d_call: TRBD1; clone_size: NA; cdr3_aa: CATYQGATDEQYF; cdr3_nt: TGTGCCACCTACCAGGGGGCTACTGACGAGCAGTACTTC
j_call: TRBJ2-6; v_call: TRBV12-1; d_call: NA; clone_size: few; cdr3_aa: CASSFGSGTGISGANGLTF; cdr3_nt: NA
j_call: TRBJ2-5; v_call: TRBV18; d_call: NA; clone_size: NA; cdr3_aa: CASSPMAVETQYF; cdr3_nt: TGTGCCAGCTCACCAATGGCGGTAGAGACCCAGTACTTC
j_call: TRBJ2-5; v_call: TRBV30; d_call: NA; clone_size: NA; cdr3_aa: CAWSLARETQYF; cdr3_nt: TGTGCCTGGTCGCTAGCACGGGAGACCCAGTACTTC
j_call: TRBJ2-7; v_call: TRBV21-1; d_call: NA; clone_size: NA; cdr3_aa: CASSTRLAGWYEQYF; cdr3_nt: TGTGCCAGCAGTACCAGACTAGCGGGGTGGTACGAGCAGTACTTC
j_call: TRBJ1-2; v_call: TRBV14; d_call: NA; clone_size: NA; cdr3_aa: CATPWRGRQARYGYTF; cdr3_nt: TGTGCCACCCCGTGGCGGGGGCGGCAGGCTCGCTATGGCTACACCTTC
j_call: TRBJ1-2; v_call: TRBV19; d_call: NA; clone_size: NA; cdr3_aa: CASSIGDSHYGYTF; cdr3_nt: TGTGCCAGTAGTATTGGCGACAGCCACTATGGCTACACCTTC